The next 7 T cell receptor beta chains were all read from a single sample in a study of blood T cell repertoires in COVID-19. This table comes from immunoSEQ multiplex PCR, and its TCRdb copy is limited to in-frame clones, with some not included. The sample lists under 200,000 clones, roughly 90% occurring once. Sequencing was done on a sample of peripheral blood. These receptors came from a man over 45 with acute or convalescent COVID-19.

This clone was recorded once. V usage is TRBV18 and J usage is TRBJ2-3; 7 bases fit TRBD1. The junction had 6 bases not matched to a gene; V was cut back by 10 bases and J by 2 bases. From germline, CDR1 is KGHSH and CDR2 LQKENI. The length of the CDR3 is 13 residues. The CDR3 sequence is CATSTGTTDTQYF. DNA for the CDR3: TGTGCCACCTCGACAGGGACCACAGATACGCAGTATTTT.

This rearrangement joins TRBV11-2 to TRBJ2-5; the match to TRBD2 covers 8 bases. J gave up 2 bases and V 4 bases, and 6 bases lay outside the gene matches. The CDR3 runs to 15 residues. CDR1 is SGHAT, CDR2 FQNNGV, per germline. The CDR3 nucleotides are TGTGCCAGCAGCTATACTAGCGGAGCTCAAGAGACCCAGTACTTC. Protein product: CASSYTSGAQETQYF.

The chain combines TRBV9 with TRBJ1-3; 9 positions match TRBD1. The germline gives CDR1 SGDLS, CDR2 YYNGEE. Trimming removed 0 bases from V and 4 bases from J; junction bases left unmatched: 5. The CDR3 length is 16 residues. CDR3 sequence: CASSVVGTGLGNTIYF. CDR3 DNA sequence: TGTGCCAGCAGCGTAGTAGGGACAGGGCTCGGAAACACCATATATTTT.

The chain is built from TRBV28 and TRBJ2-7; tentatively, D is TRBD2 (7 bases). The CDR3 loop spans 16 amino acids. CDR1 is MDHEN, CDR2 SYDVKM, per germline. V was cut by 1 base and J by 6 bases, with 19 bases left in between. CDR3 sequence: CASSLSGRGKLGEQYF. The CDR3 bases are TGTGCCAGCAGTTTATCAGGGAGGGGGAAACTTGGCGAGCAGTACTTC.

This rearrangement joins TRBV6-2 or TRBV6-3 to TRBJ2-5; possible D gene TRBD2, 6 bases. CDR3 length: 15 amino acids. V gave up 4 bases and J gave up 3 bases, with 15 bases separating them. Germline V gene lookup returns CDR1 MNHEY and CDR2 SVGEGT. The CDR3 is CASSFGAGGEETQYF. The DNA for the CDR3 is TGTGCCAGCAGTTTTGGGGCCGGGGGAGAAGAGACCCAGTACTTC.

This clone was found once. J is TRBJ1-2 and V is TRBV4-3; D perhaps matches TRBD1 (6 bases). The CDR3 has 17 residues. The V and J ends lost 0 bases and 4 bases respectively, with 18 bases between them. Germline V gene data show CDR1 as LGHNA and CDR2 as YSLEER. The CDR3 spells CASSQETKDSLPYGYTF. The CDR3 DNA reads TGCGCCAGCAGCCAAGAAACTAAGGACAGCCTCCCCTATGGCTACACCTTC.

The chain employs TRBV10-3 and TRBJ2-7; 7 bases are a match to TRBD1. The CDR3 extends over 15 amino acids. Trimming took 6 bases from V and 2 from J; bases not matched to a gene: 10. CDR1 is ENHRY, CDR2 SYGVKD, per germline. The CDR3 DNA sequence: TGTGCCATCAGCCGAGAGACAGGGAGCCCCTACGAGCAGTACTTC. Translation: CAISRETGSPYEQYF.